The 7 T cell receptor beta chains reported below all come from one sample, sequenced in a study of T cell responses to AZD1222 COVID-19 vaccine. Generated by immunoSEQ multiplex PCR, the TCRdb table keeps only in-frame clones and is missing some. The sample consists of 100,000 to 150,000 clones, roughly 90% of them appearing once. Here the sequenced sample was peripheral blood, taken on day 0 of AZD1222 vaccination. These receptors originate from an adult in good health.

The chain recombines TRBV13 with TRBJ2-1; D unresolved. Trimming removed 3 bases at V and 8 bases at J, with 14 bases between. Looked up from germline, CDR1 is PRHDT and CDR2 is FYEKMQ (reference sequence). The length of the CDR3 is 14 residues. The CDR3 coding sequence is TGTGCCAGCAGCTTCCAGCTCCTGGCCGATGAGCAGTTCTTC. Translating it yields CASSFQLLADEQFF. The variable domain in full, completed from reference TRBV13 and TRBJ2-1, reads AAGVIQSPRHLIKEKRETATLKCYPIPRHDTVYWYQQGPGQDPQFLISFYEKMQSDKGSIPDRFSAQQFSDYHSELNMSSLELGDSALYFCASSFQLLADEQFFGPGTRLTVL.

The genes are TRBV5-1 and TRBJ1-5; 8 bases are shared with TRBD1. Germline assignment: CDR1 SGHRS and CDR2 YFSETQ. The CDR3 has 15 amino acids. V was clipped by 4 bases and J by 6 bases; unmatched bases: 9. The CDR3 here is CASSRQGARGQPQHF. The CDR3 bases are TGCGCCAGCAGCCGCCAGGGGGCGAGAGGTCAGCCCCAGCATTTT.

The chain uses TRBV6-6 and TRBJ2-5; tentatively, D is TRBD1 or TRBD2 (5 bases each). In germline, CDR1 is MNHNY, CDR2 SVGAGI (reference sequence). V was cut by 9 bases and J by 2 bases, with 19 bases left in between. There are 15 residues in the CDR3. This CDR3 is CASQAPGRIQETQYF. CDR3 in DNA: TGTGCCAGTCAGGCCCCGGGACGGATTCAAGAGACCCAGTACTTC.

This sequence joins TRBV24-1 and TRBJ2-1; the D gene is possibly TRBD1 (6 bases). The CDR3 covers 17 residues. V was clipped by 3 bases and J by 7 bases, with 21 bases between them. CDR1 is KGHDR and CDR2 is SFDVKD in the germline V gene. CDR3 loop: CATSDATGWVEQNEQFF. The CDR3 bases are TGTGCCACCAGTGATGCCACAGGGTGGGTAGAGCAGAATGAGCAGTTCTTC.

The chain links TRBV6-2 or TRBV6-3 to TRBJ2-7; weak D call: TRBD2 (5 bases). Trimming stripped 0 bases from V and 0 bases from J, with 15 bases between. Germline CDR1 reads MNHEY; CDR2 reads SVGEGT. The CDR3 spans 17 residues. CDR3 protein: CASSYSHREKYSYEQYF. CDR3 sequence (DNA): TGTGCCAGCAGTTACTCCCACCGGGAAAAATACTCCTACGAGCAGTACTTC.

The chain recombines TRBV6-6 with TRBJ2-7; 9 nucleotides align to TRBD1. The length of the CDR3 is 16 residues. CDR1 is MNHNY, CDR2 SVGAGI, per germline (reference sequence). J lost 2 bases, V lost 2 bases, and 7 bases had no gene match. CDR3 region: CASSYTYRGLTYEQYF. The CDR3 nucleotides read TGTGCCAGCAGTTACACGTACAGGGGGCTGACCTACGAGCAGTACTTC.

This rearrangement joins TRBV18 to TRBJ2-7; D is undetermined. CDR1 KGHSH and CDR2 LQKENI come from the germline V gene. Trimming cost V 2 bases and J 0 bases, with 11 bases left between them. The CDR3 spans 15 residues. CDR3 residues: CASSPSSGFSYEQYF. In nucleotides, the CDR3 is TGTGCCAGCTCACCAAGCTCGGGTTTCTCCTACGAGCAGTACTTC.